The clone carrying this T cell receptor (beta chain) was recorded a few times. The antigen is unknown. RNA was extracted from bulk tissue without any cell sorting. Chemotherapy-naive patients with new lung cancer underwent thoracic surgery in China, August–November 2014. The sample belongs to a study of tumor and adjacent non-tumor tissue in lung cancer. TCRbeta libraries were built with three rounds of nested PCR, modified from ARM-PCR. One entry per CDR3 protein, called by TCRdb with MiXCR from the multiplex PCR reads. The profile shows more than 60,000 distinct CDR3 sequences, around 77% of them singletons. This CDR3 contains 15 residues. Germline V gene lookup returns CDR1 DFQATT and CDR2 SNEGSKA (reference sequence). Trimming cost V 8 bases and J 5 bases, with 22 bases left between them. Study-level results: Significantly higher TCR diversity was found in tumor than normal lung. Tumor repertoires had a smaller top 100 clone share than normal lung.

This TCR derives from a woman aged 45 to 65 with non-small cell lung cancer. The chain employs TRBV20-1 and TRBJ2-1; D assignment may be TRBD1 or TRBD2 (5 bases each). Sequenced sample: lung tumor tissue. CDR3 in DNA: TGCAGTCTCGCCCCCGCGCGTAGGGACCACAATGAGCAGTTCTTC. Its protein product is CSLAPARRDHNEQFF.